The subject of this entry is one TCR beta chain. Its antigen remains unidentified. This sample was included in a study of cytomegalovirus exposure and HLA in healthy donors. Whole-study findings and limits: In vitro experiments confirmed that a few CMV-associated chains were specific for CMV antigens. There were some 150 TCR beta chains listed as cytomegalovirus-associated. The classifier was said to identify cytomegalovirus status with high specificity and sensitivity.

These donors were members of the approximately 120-subject validation cohort, a group separate from the approximately 670-subject first cohort. The CDR3 has 14 amino acids. The germline V gene has CDR1 LGHNA and CDR2 YSLEER. V dropped 3 bases and J dropped 4; count of bases not matched to a gene: 4. Sequenced by immunoSEQ multiplex PCR; TCRdb stores in-frame clones only, minus some. The sample yields about 120,000 clones, roughly 90% seen once. The sequenced sample was PBMCs. The rearrangement links TRBV4-3 to TRBJ1-2, with 8 bases matching TRBD1. The sequence came from a woman aged 18-29 years in good health and CMV-seropositive. The CDR3 sequence: CASSQGTGVYGYTF. In DNA, the CDR3 is TGCGCCAGCAGCCAGGGGACAGGAGTCTATGGCTACACCTTC.